The source of this T cell receptor beta chain is a study of Ad26.COV2.S vaccination and SARS-CoV-2 variants. Data came from immunoSEQ multiplex PCR; TCRdb stores just in-frame clones and leaves some out. Of roughly 400,000 clones in the sample, around 92% were seen once. The CDR3 length is 15 residues. The ends were cut back, 8 bases at V and 2 bases at J, with 15 bases in the middle. CDR1 and CDR2 from the germline V gene are LNHDA and SQIVND (reference sequence). Treatment specified: around 19 received Ad26.COV2.S at low or high dose, single or two shots; several received placebo; per-sample allocation not given. All samples were drawn on day 63, counting from the first vaccine or placebo injection.

The chain recombines TRBV19 with TRBJ2-2; maybe TRBD1 (6 bases). This receptor was taken from a person between 18 and 59 years old who received the Ad26.COV2.S COVID-19 vaccine or a placebo. The material sequenced was peripheral blood, taken in a trial of Ad26.COV2.S vaccine versus placebo. The CDR3 nucleotides read TGTGCCAGTCGAACGCCGGGACAAAACACCGGGGAGCTGTTTTTT. This sequence encodes CASRTPGQNTGELFF.